This TCR beta chain was recovered during a study of cytomegalovirus exposure and HLA in healthy donors. General study findings and limits: As was reported, the classifier diagnosed cytomegalovirus status with high specificity and sensitivity. In a later analysis, compared with equally common non-associated chains, HLA-associated beta chains were more expanded.

As regards this clone: What it binds is not known.

PCR amplification relied on 60 Vbeta primers (plus 13 Jbeta primers). Using immunoSEQ multiplex PCR, the repertoire was profiled, and TCRdb retains in-frame clones only, with some absent. This table lists under 120,000 clones. This CDR3 is built from 17 residues. CDR1 is SGHAT, CDR2 FQNNGV, per germline. The junction had 11 bases not matched to a gene; V was cut back by 2 bases and J by 4 bases. What was sequenced was PBMCs. This chain joins TRBV11-2 and TRBJ2-7; 10 bases align to TRBD1. The source is a man over 45 in good health and CMV-seronegative. The CDR3 region has the DNA TGTGCCAGCAGCTTAAACCCGGGACAGGGGAACGGGTACGAGCAGTACTTC. Translated, it gives CASSLNPGQGNGYEQYF. The full variable domain, in which reference TRBV11-2 and TRBJ2-7 provide the parts outside the CDR3, is EAGVAQSPRYKIIEKRQSVAFWCNPISGHATLYWYQQILGQGPKLLIQFQNNGVVDDSQLPKDRFSAERLKGVDSTLKIQPAKLEDSAVYLCASSLNPGQGNGYEQYFGPGTRLTVT.